The clone carrying this T cell receptor (beta chain) was observed a single time. The data stem from a study of CD8 T cells in Susac syndrome. Study at large: Among the Susac syndrome patients who underwent sequencing, roughly 6 had clinically active disease, while eight or nine of them were in remission.

As judged by recently defined diagnostic criteria, patients with Susac syndrome had definite or probable disease. The RNA input was roughly 0.45 to 1 ug, and it was reverse transcribed with random hexamers. The immunoSEQ assay covered 54 Vbeta and 13 Jbeta segments for CDR3. Each CDR3 protein is one row after TCRdb ran MiXCR on the immunoSEQ multiplex PCR reads. The table has 150,000 to 160,000 distinct CDR3 sequences, approximately 95% seen once; the top ten hold roughly 0.16%. The TCR was taken from a human donor with Susac syndrome. The sample comprised CD4+ T cells from PBMCs.

The CDR3 DNA follows: TGCAGCGTTGTGGGCAAAAGGGGAAACTACGAGCAGTACTTC. Translated: CSVVGKRGNYEQYF. V gene TRBV29-1 combines with J gene TRBJ2-7, with a weak D call TRBD1 (5 bases). The V and J ends lost 4 bases and 3 bases respectively, with 16 bases between them. The germline CDR1 and CDR2 sequences are SQVTM and ANQGSEA. This CDR3 has 14 amino acids.